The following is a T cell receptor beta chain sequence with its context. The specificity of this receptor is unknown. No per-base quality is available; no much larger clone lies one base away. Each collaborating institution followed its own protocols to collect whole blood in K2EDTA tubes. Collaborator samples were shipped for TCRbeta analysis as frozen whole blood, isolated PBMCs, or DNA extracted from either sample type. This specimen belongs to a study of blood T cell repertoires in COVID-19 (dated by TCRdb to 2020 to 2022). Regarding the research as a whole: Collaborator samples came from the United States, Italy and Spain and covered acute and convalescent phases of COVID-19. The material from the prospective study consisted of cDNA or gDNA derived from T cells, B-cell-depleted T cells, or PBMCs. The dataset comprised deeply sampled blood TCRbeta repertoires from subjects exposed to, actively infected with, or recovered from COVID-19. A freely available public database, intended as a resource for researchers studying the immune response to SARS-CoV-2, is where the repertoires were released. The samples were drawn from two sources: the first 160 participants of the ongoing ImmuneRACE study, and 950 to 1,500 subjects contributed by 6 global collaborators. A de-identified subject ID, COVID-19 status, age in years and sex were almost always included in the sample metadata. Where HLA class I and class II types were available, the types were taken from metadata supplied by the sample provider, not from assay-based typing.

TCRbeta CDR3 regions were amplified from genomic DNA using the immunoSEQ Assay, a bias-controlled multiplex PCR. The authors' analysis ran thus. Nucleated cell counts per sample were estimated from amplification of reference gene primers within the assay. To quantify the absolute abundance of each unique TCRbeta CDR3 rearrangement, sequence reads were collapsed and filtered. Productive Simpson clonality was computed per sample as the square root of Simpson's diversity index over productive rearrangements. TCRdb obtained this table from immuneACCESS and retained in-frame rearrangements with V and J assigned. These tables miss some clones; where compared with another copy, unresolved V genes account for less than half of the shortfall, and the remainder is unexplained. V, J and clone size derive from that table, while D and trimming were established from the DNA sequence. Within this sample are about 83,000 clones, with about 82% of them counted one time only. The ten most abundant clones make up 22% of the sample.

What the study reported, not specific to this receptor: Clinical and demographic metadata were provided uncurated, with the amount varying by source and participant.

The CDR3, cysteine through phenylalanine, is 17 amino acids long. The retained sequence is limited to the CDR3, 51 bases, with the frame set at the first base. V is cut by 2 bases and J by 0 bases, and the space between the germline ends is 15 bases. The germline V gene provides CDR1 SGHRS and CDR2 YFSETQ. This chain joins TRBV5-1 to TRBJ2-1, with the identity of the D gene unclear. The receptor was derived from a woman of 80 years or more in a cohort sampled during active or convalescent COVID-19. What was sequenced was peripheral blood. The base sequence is TGCGCCAGCAGCTTAGTTCGACGGGTGAGCTCCTACAATGAGCAGTTCTTC. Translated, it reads CASSLVRRVSSYNEQFF.